Following are 3 T cell receptor beta chains from one sample sequenced in a study of T cell repertoires in cytomegalovirus infection. TCRdb redid the calling of the reads with MiXCR, one entry per CDR3 protein. Altogether about 50,000 distinct CDR3 sequences are present, around 19% being singletons, with the ten largest covering just under 80%. Which antigens these TCRs recognize remains unknown. The sample in question was CD8+ T cells from cultured PBMCs, obtained from culture after CMV antigen stimulation. Receptors originate from a human donor in good health (CMV status not recorded). Some clones in this sample may be carry-over from other donors' samples.

The rearrangement uses TRBV20-1 and TRBJ2-1, with TRBD1 as a possible D gene (5 bases). CDR3 length equals 15 residues. Trimming took off 0 bases at V and 7 bases at J, with 16 bases between the two ends. CDR1 is DFQATT and CDR2 is SNEGSKA in the germline V gene (reference sequence). CDR3 loop: CSARDLSGAKNEQFF. The CDR3 DNA reads as TGCAGTGCTAGAGATTTAAGTGGGGCAAAAAATGAGCAGTTCTTC.

The chain recombines TRBV27 with TRBJ2-4, with D tentatively TRBD2 (7 bases). V was trimmed by 3 bases and J by 8 bases, leaving 17 bases between them. The CDR3 runs 15 residues. Germline V gene sequence: CDR1 MNHEY, CDR2 SMNVEV (reference sequence). CDR3 in DNA: TGTGCCAGCAGTTTCGTTGGGGGGGGCCAGGACATTCAGTACTTC. Translation: CASSFVGGGQDIQYF.

The sample holds a few counts of this clonotype. Here the CDR3 reads CASSQEGRTGELFF. CDR3 nucleotides: TGCGCCAGCAGCCAAGAAGGACGCACCGGGGAGCTGTTTTTT. This rearrangement joins TRBV4-1 to TRBJ2-2; no reliable D call. Per germline, CDR1 MGHRA and CDR2 YSYEKL. The CDR3 totals 14 residues. The V gene lost 0 bases and the J gene lost 4 bases, with 6 bases spanning the gap.